The next 23 T cell receptor beta chains were all read from a single sample in a study of human T cells and chemical hapten exposure. Time point denoted: patch test 1, 2 weeks after DPC sensitization. Noted treatment: therapeutic diphenylcyclopropenone sensitization with weekly scalp DPC. From the RACE reads, TCRdb called clonotypes with MiXCR, one entry per CDR3 protein. Of some 380,000 distinct CDR3 sequences listed, approximately 5.1% are singletons. Sequencing used whole blood, obtained in connection with sensitization to the hapten diphenylcyclopropenone (DPC). The receptors here all came from a woman between 50 and 59 years old with alopecia areata. Some clones in this sample may be carry-over from other donors' samples.

This clonotype was picked up a small number of times. J is TRBJ2-3 and V is TRBV15; 8 nucleotides agree with TRBD1. Germline values: CDR1 LNHNV, CDR2 YYDKDF (reference sequence). The CDR3 length is 18 residues. With V trimmed by 2 bases and J by 0 bases, 10 bases remained unmatched. The CDR3 loop is CATSRTHDRGASTDTQYF. CDR3 coding DNA: TGTGCCACCAGCAGAACCCACGACAGGGGAGCAAGCACAGATACGCAGTATTTT.

This clonotype was counted many times. The chain links TRBV12-3 or TRBV12-4 to TRBJ1-1; the D is unclear. This CDR3 region has 14 residues. V gave up 7 bases and J gave up 0 bases, with 12 bases separating them. The CDR3 DNA sequence: TGTGCCAGCAAGATGGGAGGAATGAACACTGAAGCTTTCTTT. Encoded protein: CASKMGGMNTEAFF.

The sample holds a few counts of this clonotype. V is TRBV9 and J is TRBJ2-5, with 9 bases identical to TRBD2. This CDR3 is 15 amino acids long. Germline lookup yields CDR1 SGDLS and CDR2 YYNGEE. V gave up 0 bases and J gave up 4 bases; unmatched junction bases: 4. CDR3 in DNA: TGTGCCAGCAGCGTAGTAGCTAGCGGGGCAGAGACCCAGTACTTC. Protein product: CASSVVASGAETQYF.

This clonotype has at least ten counts. This chain links TRBV12-3 or TRBV12-4 with TRBJ1-1; the match to TRBD1 covers 7 bases. The CDR3 runs to 14 residues. V shed 8 bases, J shed 1 base, and the junction held 7 bases outside the gene matches. The CDR3 here is CASQGGQTNTEAFF. The CDR3, as DNA: TGTGCCAGCCAAGGGGGACAGACGAACACTGAAGCTTTCTTT.

This chain connects TRBV5-4 to TRBJ1-2; D perhaps matches TRBD1 (6 bases). This CDR3 has 14 residues. The ends were cut back, 0 bases at V and 2 bases at J, with 8 bases in the middle. Germline V CDR1 and CDR2: SGHNT, YYREEE (reference sequence). The CDR3 sequence: CASSLGTENYGYTF. The DNA for the CDR3 is TGTGCCAGCAGCTTGGGGACAGAGAACTATGGCTACACCTTC. The complete variable domain, with remaining parts taken from reference TRBV5-4 and TRBJ1-2, reads ETGVTQSPTHLIKTRGQQVTLRCSSQSGHNTVSWYQQALGQGPQFIFQYYREEENGRGNFPPRFSGLQFPNYSSELNVNALELDDSALYLCASSLGTENYGYTFGSGTRLTVV.

This clonotype was found many times. The V and J genes are TRBV6-6 and TRBJ1-1; no clear D. Germline V gives CDR1 MNHNY, CDR2 SVGAGI (reference sequence). CDR3 length: 12 residues. V lost 4 bases and J 10 bases, leaving 13 bases between the germline ends. CDR3 sequence: CASSSDPGGAFF. DNA for the CDR3: TGTGCCAGCAGTTCTGACCCCGGCGGAGCTTTCTTT.

This clonotype was picked up many times. The chain links TRBV20-1 to TRBJ2-1; the match to TRBD2 covers 10 bases. J lost 3 bases, V lost 6 bases, and 11 bases had no gene match. From germline, CDR1 is DFQATT and CDR2 SNEGSKA (reference sequence). This CDR3 is 16 amino acids long. CDR3 protein: CSAAQLAGAVYNEQFF. DNA for the CDR3: TGCAGTGCCGCACAGCTAGCGGGAGCAGTCTACAATGAGCAGTTCTTC.

This clonotype was counted only a few times. V and J are TRBV30 and TRBJ2-1; D is uncertain. V was shortened by 1 base and J by 7 bases, with 11 bases between the two germline ends. The CDR3 contains 13 residues. CDR1 is GTSNPN and CDR2 is SVGIG in the germline V gene (reference sequence). The DNA of the CDR3 is TGTGCCTGGAGTGGGGCTGGTCGGAATGAGCAGTTCTTC. Its translation is CAWSGAGRNEQFF.

This clonotype was seen ten or more times. This chain links TRBV28 with TRBJ2-7; D is unclear. The ends were cut back, 1 base at V and 0 bases at J, with 7 bases in the middle. The CDR3 has 14 amino acids. CDR1 and CDR2 (germline): MDHEN, SYDVKM. The CDR3 region is CASSLFSSSYEQYF. For the CDR3, the DNA is TGTGCCAGCAGTTTATTCTCAAGCTCCTACGAGCAGTACTTC.

The chain carries TRBV6-6 and TRBJ1-1; D is undetermined. CDR3 size: 13 residues. Trimming left V 5 bases short and J 0 bases short, with 7 bases between. Germline CDR1 and CDR2: MNHNY and SVGAGI (reference sequence). In nucleotides, the CDR3 is TGTGCCAGCAGTAGGGATGTGAACACTGAAGCTTTCTTT. It translates to CASSRDVNTEAFF.

This clonotype was found many times. The V call is TRBV9, the J call TRBJ2-7; 9 nucleotides match TRBD2. The trim removed 0 bases at V and 4 bases at J, leaving 5 bases unmatched. The CDR3 runs 15 residues. The V gene's germline CDR1 is SGDLS and CDR2 YYNGEE. The DNA of the CDR3 is TGTGCCAGCAGCGTAGATAGCGGGAGCTGGTACGAGCAGTACTTC. Protein sequence: CASSVDSGSWYEQYF.

V usage is TRBV5-6 and J usage is TRBJ2-5, with TRBD2 as a possible D gene (5 bases). The germline gives CDR1 SGHDT, CDR2 YYEEEE. The CDR3 is 14 residues long. Between the trimmed V and J ends, which lost 0 bases and 5 bases, there was a span of 11 bases. The CDR3 nucleotides read TGTGCCAGCAGCTTGGCCGGGGTTCACGAGACCCAGTACTTC. Translating gives CASSLAGVHETQYF.

This clonotype was recorded at least ten times. Written as DNA, the CDR3 is TGTGCCTGGAGTCTAGCAGCAGATACGCAGTATTTT. Protein product: CAWSLAADTQYF. The chain employs TRBV30 and TRBJ2-3, with D perhaps matching TRBD2 (5 bases). Germline loops: CDR1 GTSNPN, CDR2 SVGIG (reference sequence). The CDR3 is 12 residues long. Trimming removed 2 bases at V and 4 bases at J, with 7 bases between.

The chain combines TRBV6-2 or TRBV6-3 with TRBJ2-7, with D perhaps matching TRBD1 or TRBD2 (5 bases each). The germline gives CDR1 MNHEY, CDR2 SVGEGT. Trimming shortened V by 0 bases and J by 0 bases, and 12 bases separated the two germline ends. The CDR3 totals 16 residues. The CDR3 here is CASSYSAGASSYEQYF. Written as DNA, the CDR3 is TGTGCCAGCAGTTACTCGGCCGGGGCAAGCTCCTACGAGCAGTACTTC.

V and J are TRBV6-6 and TRBJ1-1; 8 bases line up with TRBD1. This CDR3 comprises 15 residues. V dropped 0 bases and J dropped 4; count of bases not matched to a gene: 4. CDR1 MNHNY and CDR2 SVGAGI come from the germline V gene (reference sequence). The CDR3 spells CASSYSPTGATEAFF. The CDR3 region has the DNA TGTGCCAGCAGTTACTCCCCGACAGGGGCCACTGAAGCTTTCTTT.

In its sample, this clonotype was seen many times. This chain uses TRBV29-1 with TRBJ2-1, with D uncertain. Between the trimmed V and J ends, which lost 2 bases and 5 bases, there was a span of 10 bases. The length of the CDR3 is 13 residues. Germline lookup yields CDR1 SQVTM and CDR2 ANQGSEA. CDR3 nucleotides: TGCAGCGTTGAACACCCTTTTAACAATGAGCAGTTCTTC. It translates to CSVEHPFNNEQFF.

This clonotype was found many times. The chain carries TRBV20-1 and TRBJ2-1, with D possibly being TRBD1 or TRBD2 (5 bases each). There are 14 residues in the CDR3. The germline CDR1 and CDR2 sequences are DFQATT and SNEGSKA (reference sequence). The CDR3 DNA reads TGCTCCCAGGGACGGACAAGCTCCTACAATGAGCAGTTCTTC. Amino acid sequence: CSQGRTSSYNEQFF.

Ten or more counts support this clonotype. J is TRBJ2-1 and V is TRBV11-2; no definite D call. CDR3 length: 15 amino acids. The germline gives CDR1 SGHAT, CDR2 FQNNGV. V was trimmed by 1 base and J by 0 bases, leaving 7 bases between them. The DNA of the CDR3 is TGTGCCAGCAGCTTAGTGCTAAGCTCCTACAATGAGCAGTTCTTC. Encoded protein: CASSLVLSSYNEQFF.

In its sample, this clonotype was seen many times. The rearrangement uses TRBV20-1 and TRBJ1-2; no firm D call. Germline values: CDR1 DFQATT, CDR2 SNEGSKA (reference sequence). The CDR3 is 12 amino acids. With 0 bases removed from V and 4 bases from J, the gap between germline ends came to 6 bases. The chain's CDR3 is CSARDRGYGYTF. DNA for the CDR3: TGCAGTGCTAGAGATCGAGGCTATGGCTACACCTTC.

This chain connects TRBV6-6 to TRBJ1-5; D not resolved. The CDR3 spans 13 residues. V was trimmed by 4 bases and J by 7 bases, leaving 11 bases between them. From germline, CDR1 is MNHNY and CDR2 SVGAGI (reference sequence). The CDR3 loop reads CASSSKMSQPQHF. In nucleotides, the CDR3 is TGTGCCAGCAGTTCAAAGATGAGCCAGCCCCAGCATTTT.

This chain connects TRBV28 to TRBJ2-7; D might be TRBD2 (5 bases). Trimming removed 2 bases from V and 7 bases from J, with 9 bases in between. Germline V gives CDR1 MDHEN, CDR2 SYDVKM. The length of the CDR3 is 12 residues. The DNA of the CDR3 is TGTGCCAGCAGTTTACCGGGATGGGAGCAGTACTTC. This sequence encodes CASSLPGWEQYF.

This clonotype was seen a few times. This rearrangement joins TRBV7-9 to TRBJ2-1; TRBD1 agrees at 9 bases. CDR3 length: 15 amino acids. CDR1 and CDR2 from the germline V gene are SEHNR and FQNEAQ (reference sequence). V lost 2 bases, J lost 3 bases, and 2 bases stayed unmatched. As DNA, the CDR3 is TGTGCCAGCAGCTTAAACAGGGGGCTCTACAATGAGCAGTTCTTC. Translation gives CASSLNRGLYNEQFF.

The rearrangement uses TRBV5-5 and TRBJ2-3; D not certain. The CDR3 has 15 amino acids. Germline CDR1 SGHKS, CDR2 YYEKEE (reference sequence). Trimming shortened V by 0 bases and J by 2 bases, and 10 bases separated the two germline ends. CDR3 bases: TGTGCCAGCAGCTTGGATGGGGTGGTCACAGATACGCAGTATTTT. Translation: CASSLDGVVTDTQYF.